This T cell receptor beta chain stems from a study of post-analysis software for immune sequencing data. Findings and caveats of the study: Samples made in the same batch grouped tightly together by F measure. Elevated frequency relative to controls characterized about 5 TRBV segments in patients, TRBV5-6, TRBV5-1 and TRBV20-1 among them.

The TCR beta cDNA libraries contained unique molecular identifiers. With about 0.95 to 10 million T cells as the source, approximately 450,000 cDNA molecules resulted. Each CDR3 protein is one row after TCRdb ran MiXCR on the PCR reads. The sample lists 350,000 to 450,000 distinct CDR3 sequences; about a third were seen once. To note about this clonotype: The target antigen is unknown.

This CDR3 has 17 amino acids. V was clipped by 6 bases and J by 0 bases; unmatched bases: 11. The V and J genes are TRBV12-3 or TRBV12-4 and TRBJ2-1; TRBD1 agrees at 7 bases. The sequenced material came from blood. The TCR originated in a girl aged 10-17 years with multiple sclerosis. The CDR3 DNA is TGTGCCAGCAGCCTCCGGGACAGTCCGAGCTCCTACAATGAGCAGTTCTTC. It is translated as CASSLRDSPSSYNEQFF.